This T cell receptor (beta chain) was found in a study of shared clonotypes between healthy human individuals. Whole-study findings and limits: About 5% was the fraction of naive CD4 clonotypes found shared across four donors.

With respect to this clone: Its cognate antigen is unknown. This CDR3 is also generated by other DNA sequences in the sample.

Deep level was the assay's run setting. Clones were read by immunoSEQ multiplex PCR, and TCRdb kept only the in-frame ones, dropping some. In the table there are more than 1,200,000 clones, less than 99% of which are singletons. The CDR3 runs 13 residues. V was pared by 3 bases and J by 7 bases, with 1 base of the junction left unmatched. The germline V gene encodes CDR1 MNHNS and CDR2 SASEGT. All donors qualified as healthy HIV-negative adults and had experienced no recent acute infections or vaccinations. The study drew all its donors from Caucasian adults living in Nashville, Tennessee. The source of this sequence is a man aged 25-45 years in good health. The sequenced sample consisted of naive CD4+ T cells sorted from blood. Documented subset: CD45RA+ positively selected. The chain couples TRBV6-1 to TRBJ1-3, with TRBD1 matching 9 bases. CDR3 coding DNA: TGTGCCAGCAGTGACGGACAGGGGAACACCATATATTTT. Protein sequence: CASSDGQGNTIYF.